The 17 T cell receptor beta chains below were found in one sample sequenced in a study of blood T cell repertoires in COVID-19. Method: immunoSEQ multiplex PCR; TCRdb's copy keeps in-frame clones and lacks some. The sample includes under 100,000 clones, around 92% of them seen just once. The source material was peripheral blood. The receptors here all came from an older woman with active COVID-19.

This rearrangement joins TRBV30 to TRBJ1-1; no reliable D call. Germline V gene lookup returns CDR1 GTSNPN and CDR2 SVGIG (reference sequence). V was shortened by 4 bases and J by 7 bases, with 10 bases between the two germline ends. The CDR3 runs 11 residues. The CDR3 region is CAWNLESEAFF. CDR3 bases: TGTGCCTGGAACCTGGAGAGTGAAGCTTTCTTT.

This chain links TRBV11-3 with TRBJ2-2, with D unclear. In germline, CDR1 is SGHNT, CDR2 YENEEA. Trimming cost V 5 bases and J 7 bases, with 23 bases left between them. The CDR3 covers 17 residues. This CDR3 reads CASSPRIRVVVGGELFF. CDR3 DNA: TGTGCCAGCAGCCCTCGGATCCGGGTCGTCGTTGGCGGGGAGCTGTTTTTT.

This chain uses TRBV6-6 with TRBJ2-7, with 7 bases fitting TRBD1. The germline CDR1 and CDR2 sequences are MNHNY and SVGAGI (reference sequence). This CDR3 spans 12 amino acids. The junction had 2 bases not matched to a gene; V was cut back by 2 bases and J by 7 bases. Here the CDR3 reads CASSYPDREQYF. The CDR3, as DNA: TGTGCCAGCAGTTACCCGGACAGGGAGCAGTACTTC.

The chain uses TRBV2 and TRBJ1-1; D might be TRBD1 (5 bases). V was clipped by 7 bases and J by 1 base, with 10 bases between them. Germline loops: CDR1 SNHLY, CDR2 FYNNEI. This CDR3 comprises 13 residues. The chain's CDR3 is CASNGQKNTEAFF. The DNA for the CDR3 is TGTGCCAGCAACGGACAAAAGAACACTGAAGCTTTCTTT.

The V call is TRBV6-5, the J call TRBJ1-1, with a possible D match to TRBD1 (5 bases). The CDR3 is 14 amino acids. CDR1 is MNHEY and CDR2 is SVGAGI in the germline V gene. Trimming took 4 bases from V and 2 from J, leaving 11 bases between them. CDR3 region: CASSFQGYNTEAFF. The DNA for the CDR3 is TGTGCCAGCAGTTTCCAGGGTTATAACACTGAAGCTTTCTTT.

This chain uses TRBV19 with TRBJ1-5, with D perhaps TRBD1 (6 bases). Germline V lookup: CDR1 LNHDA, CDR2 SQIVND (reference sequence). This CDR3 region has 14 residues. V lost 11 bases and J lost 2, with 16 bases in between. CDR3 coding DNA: TGTGCCTGTTGGGGGGGGGCGGGCAATCAGCCCCAGCATTTT. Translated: CACWGGAGNQPQHF. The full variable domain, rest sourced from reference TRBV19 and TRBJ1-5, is DGGITQSPKYLFRKEGQNVTLSCEQNLNHDAMYWYRQDPGQGLRLIYYSQIVNDFQKGDIAEGYSVSREKKESFPLTVTSAQKNPTAFYLCACWGGAGNQPQHFGDGTRLSIL.

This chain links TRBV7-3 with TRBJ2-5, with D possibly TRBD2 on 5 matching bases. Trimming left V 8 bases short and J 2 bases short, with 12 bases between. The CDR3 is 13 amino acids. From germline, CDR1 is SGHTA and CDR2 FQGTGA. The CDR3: CASSRTYQETQYF. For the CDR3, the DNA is TGTGCCAGCTCTCGGACTTATCAAGAGACCCAGTACTTC. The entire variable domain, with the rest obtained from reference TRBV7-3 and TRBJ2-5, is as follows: GAGVSQTPSNKVTEKGKYVELRCDPISGHTALYWYRQSLGQGPEFLIYFQGTGAADDSGLPNDRFFAVRPEGSVSTLKIQRTERGDSAVYLCASSRTYQETQYFGPGTRLLVL.

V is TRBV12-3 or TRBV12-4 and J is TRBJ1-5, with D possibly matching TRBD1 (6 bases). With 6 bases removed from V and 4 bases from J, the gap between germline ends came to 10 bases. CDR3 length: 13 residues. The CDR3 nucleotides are TGTGCCAGCAGCCTCGGACAGAATCAGCCCCAGCATTTT. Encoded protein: CASSLGQNQPQHF.

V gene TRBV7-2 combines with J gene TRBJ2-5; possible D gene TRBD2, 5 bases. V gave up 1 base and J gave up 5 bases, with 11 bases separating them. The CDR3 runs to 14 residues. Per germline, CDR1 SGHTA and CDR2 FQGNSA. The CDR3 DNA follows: TGTGCCAGCAGCTTAGTGTCGAGAGGGGAGACCCAGTACTTC. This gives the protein CASSLVSRGETQYF. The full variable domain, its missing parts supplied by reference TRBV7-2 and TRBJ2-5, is GAGVSQSPSNKVTEKGKDVELRCDPISGHTALYWYRQSLGQGLEFLIYFQGNSAPDKSGLPSDRFSAERTGGSVSTLTIQRTQQEDSAVYLCASSLVSRGETQYFGPGTRLLVL.

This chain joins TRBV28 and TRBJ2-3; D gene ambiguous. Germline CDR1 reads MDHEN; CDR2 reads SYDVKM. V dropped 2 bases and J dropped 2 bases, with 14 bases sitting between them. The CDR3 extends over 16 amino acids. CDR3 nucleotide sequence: TGTGCCAGCAGTTTAGGGTCGCGGAGCTACACAGATACGCAGTATTTT. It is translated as CASSLGSRSYTDTQYF. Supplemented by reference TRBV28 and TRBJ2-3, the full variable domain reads DVKVTQSSRYLVKRTGEKVFLECVQDMDHENMFWYRQDPGLGLRLIYFSYDVKMKEKGDIPEGYSVSREKKERFSLILESASTNQTSMYLCASSLGSRSYTDTQYFGPGTRLTVL.

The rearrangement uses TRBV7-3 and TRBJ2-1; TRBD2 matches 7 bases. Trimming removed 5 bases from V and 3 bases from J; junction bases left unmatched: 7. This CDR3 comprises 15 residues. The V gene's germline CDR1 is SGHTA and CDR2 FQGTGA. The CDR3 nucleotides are TGTGCCAGCAGCGCTTCTAGCGGAGGCTACAATGAGCAGTTCTTC. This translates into CASSASSGGYNEQFF. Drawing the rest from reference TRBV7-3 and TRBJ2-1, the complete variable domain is GAGVSQTPSNKVTEKGKYVELRCDPISGHTALYWYRQSLGQGPEFLIYFQGTGAADDSGLPNDRFFAVRPEGSVSTLKIQRTERGDSAVYLCASSASSGGYNEQFFGPGTRLTVL.

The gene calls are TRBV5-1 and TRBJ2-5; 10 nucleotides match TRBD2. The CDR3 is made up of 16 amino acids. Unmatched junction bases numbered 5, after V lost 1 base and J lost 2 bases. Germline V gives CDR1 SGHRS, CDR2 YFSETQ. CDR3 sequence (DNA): TGCGCCAGCAGCTTGTACGCGACTAGCGGGCAAGAGACCCAGTACTTC. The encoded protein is CASSLYATSGQETQYF. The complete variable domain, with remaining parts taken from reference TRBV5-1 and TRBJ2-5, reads KAGVTQTPRYLIKTRGQQVTLSCSPISGHRSVSWYQQTPGQGLQFLFEYFSETQRNKGNFPGRFSGRQFSNSRSEMNVSTLELGDSALYLCASSLYATSGQETQYFGPGTRLLVL.

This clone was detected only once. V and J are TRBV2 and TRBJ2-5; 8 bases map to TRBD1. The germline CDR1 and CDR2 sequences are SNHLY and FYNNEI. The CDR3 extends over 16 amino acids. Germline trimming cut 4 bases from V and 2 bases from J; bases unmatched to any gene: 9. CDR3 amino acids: CASSGSYRGTQETQYF. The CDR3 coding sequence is TGTGCCAGCAGTGGTTCGTACAGGGGGACTCAAGAGACCCAGTACTTC. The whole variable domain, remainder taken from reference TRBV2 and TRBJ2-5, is EPEVTQTPSHQVTQMGQEVILRCVPISNHLYFYWYRQILGQKVEFLVSFYNNEISEKSEIFDDQFSVERPDGSNFTLKIRSTKLEDSAMYFCASSGSYRGTQETQYFGPGTRLLVL.

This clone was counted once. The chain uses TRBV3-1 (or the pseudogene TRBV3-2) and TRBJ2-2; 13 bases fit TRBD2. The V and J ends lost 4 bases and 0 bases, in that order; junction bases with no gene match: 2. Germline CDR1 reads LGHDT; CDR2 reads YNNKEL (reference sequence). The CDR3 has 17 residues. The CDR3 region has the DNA TGTGCCAGCAGCCGACTAGCGGGGGGAACGAACACCGGGGAGCTGTTTTTT. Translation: CASSRLAGGTNTGELFF.

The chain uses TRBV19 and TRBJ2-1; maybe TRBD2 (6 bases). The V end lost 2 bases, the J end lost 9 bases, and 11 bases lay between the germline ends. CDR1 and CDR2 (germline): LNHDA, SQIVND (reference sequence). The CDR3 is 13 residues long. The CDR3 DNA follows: TGTGCCAGTAGTATAATACTAGCAGGTGAGCAGTTCTTC. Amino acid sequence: CASSIILAGEQFF. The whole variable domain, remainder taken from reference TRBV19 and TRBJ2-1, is DGGITQSPKYLFRKEGQNVTLSCEQNLNHDAMYWYRQDPGQGLRLIYYSQIVNDFQKGDIAEGYSVSREKKESFPLTVTSAQKNPTAFYLCASSIILAGEQFFGPGTRLTVL.

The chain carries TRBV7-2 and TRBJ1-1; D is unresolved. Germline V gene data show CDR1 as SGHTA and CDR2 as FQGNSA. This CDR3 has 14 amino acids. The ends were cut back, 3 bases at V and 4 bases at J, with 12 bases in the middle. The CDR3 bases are TGTGCCAGCAGCTTCGGAGGGTTACCCACTGAAGCTTTCTTT. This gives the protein CASSFGGLPTEAFF.

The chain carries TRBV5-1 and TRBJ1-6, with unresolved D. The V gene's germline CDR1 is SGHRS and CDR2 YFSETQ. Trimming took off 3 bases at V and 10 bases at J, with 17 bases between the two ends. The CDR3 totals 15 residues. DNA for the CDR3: TGCGCCAGCAGCTCCCTGGGAGGGTTGGACTCACCCCTCCACTTT. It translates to CASSSLGGLDSPLHF.